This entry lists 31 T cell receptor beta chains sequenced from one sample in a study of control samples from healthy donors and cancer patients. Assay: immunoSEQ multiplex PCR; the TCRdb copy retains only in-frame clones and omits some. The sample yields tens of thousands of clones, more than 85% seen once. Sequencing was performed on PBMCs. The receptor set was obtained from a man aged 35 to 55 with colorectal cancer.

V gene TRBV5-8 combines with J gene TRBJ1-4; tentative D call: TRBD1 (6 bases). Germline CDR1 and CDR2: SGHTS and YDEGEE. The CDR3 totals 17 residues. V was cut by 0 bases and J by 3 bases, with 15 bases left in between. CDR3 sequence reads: CASSLGYGGESNEKLFF. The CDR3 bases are TGTGCCAGCAGCTTGGGTTACGGGGGCGAGTCTAATGAAAAACTGTTTTTT. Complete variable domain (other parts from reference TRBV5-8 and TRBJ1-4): EAGVTQSPTHLIKTRGQQATLRCSPISGHTSVYWYQQALGLGLQFLLWYDEGEERNRGNFPPRFSGRQFPNYSSELNVNALELEDSALYLCASSLGYGGESNEKLFFGSGTQLSVL.

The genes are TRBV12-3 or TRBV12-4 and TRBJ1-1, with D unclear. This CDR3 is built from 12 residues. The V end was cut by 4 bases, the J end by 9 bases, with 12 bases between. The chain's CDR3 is CASSSRTGKAFF. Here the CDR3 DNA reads TGTGCCAGCAGTTCCCGGACGGGTAAAGCTTTCTTT.

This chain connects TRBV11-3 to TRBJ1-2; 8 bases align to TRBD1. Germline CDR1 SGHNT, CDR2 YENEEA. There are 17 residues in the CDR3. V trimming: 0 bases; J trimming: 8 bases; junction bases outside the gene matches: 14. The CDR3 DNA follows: TGTGCCAGCAGCTTAGATGAATGGGCAGGGGGCGGCTACGGCTACACCTTC. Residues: CASSLDEWAGGGYGYTF.

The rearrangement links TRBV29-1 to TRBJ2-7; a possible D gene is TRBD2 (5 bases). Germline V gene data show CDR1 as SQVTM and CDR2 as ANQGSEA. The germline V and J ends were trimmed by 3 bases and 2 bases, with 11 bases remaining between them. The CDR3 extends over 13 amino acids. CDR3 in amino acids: CSVERGLPYEQYF. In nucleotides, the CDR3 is TGCAGCGTTGAGAGAGGGCTACCCTACGAGCAGTACTTC.

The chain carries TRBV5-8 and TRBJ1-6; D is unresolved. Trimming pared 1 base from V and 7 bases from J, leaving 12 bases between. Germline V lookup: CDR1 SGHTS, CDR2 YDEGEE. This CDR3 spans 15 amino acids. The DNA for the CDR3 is TGTGCCAGCAGCTTGCAGCTCAGCTCGAATTCACCCCTCCACTTT. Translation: CASSLQLSSNSPLHF.

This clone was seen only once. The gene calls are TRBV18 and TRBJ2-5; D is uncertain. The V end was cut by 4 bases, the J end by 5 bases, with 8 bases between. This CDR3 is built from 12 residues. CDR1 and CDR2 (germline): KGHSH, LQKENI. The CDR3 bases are TGTGCCAGCTCACGGGATTCGGAGACCCAGTACTTC. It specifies CASSRDSETQYF. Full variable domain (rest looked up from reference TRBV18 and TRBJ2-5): NAGVMQNPRHLVRRRGQEARLRCSPMKGHSHVYWYRQLPEEGLKFMVYLQKENIIDESGMPKERFSAEFPKEGPSILRIQQVVRGDSAAYFCASSRDSETQYFGPGTRLLVL.

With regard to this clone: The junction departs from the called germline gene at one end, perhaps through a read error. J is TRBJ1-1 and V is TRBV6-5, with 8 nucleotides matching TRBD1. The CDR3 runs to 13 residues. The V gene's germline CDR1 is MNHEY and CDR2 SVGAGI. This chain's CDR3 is CASRNRGNSEAFF. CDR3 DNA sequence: TGTGCCAGCAGGAACAGGGGGAACTCTGAAGCTTTCTTT.

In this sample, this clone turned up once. CDR3 bases: TGTGCCAGCAGCCGGGACCGGGGGGAGACCCAGTACTTC. It codes for CASSRDRGETQYF. V and J are TRBV2 and TRBJ2-5; D may be TRBD2 (6 bases). CDR1 is SNHLY and CDR2 is FYNNEI in the germline V gene. This CDR3 contains 13 residues. Trimming stripped 6 bases from V and 5 bases from J, with 13 bases between.

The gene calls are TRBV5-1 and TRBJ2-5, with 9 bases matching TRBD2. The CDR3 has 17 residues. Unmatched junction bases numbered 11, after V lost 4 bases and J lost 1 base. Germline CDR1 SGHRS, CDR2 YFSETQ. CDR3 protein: CASSAGTKAGGQETQYF. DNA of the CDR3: TGCGCCAGCAGCGCCGGAACTAAAGCGGGGGGCCAAGAGACCCAGTACTTC.

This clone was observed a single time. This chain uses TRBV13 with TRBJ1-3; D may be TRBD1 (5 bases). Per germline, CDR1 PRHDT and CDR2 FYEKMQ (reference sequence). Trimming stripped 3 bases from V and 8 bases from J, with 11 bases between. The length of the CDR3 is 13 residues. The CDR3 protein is CASSLSRGHTIYF. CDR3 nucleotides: TGTGCCAGCAGCTTGAGCCGGGGACACACCATATATTTT.

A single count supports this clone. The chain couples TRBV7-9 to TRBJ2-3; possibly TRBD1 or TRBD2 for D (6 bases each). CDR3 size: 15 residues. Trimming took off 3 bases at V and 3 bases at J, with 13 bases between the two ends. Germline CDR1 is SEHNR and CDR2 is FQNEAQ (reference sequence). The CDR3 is CASSLRGAETDTQYF. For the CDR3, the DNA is TGTGCCAGCAGCTTGAGGGGGGCGGAGACAGATACGCAGTATTTT.

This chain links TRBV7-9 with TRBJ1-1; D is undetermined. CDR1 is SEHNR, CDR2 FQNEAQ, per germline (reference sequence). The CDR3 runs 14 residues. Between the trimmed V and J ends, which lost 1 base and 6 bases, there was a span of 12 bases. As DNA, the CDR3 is TGTGCCAGCAGCTTAGAAACCCCACGGGCTGAAGCTTTCTTT. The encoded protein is CASSLETPRAEAFF. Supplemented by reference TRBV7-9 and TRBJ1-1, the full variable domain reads DTGVSQNPRHKITKRGQNVTFRCDPISEHNRLYWYRQTLGQGPEFLTYFQNEAQLEKSRLLSDRFSAERPKGSFSTLEIQRTEQGDSAMYLCASSLETPRAEAFFGQGTRLTVV.

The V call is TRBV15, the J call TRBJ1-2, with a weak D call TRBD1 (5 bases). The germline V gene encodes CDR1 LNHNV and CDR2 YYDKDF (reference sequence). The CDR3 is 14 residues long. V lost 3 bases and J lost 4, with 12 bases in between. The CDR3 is CATSRKTALYGYTF. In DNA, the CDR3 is TGTGCCACCAGCAGGAAGACAGCCCTCTATGGCTACACCTTC.

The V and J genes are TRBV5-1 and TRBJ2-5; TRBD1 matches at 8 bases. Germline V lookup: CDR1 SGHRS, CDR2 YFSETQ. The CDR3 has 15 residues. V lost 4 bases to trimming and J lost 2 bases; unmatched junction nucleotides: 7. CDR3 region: CASSPTGQGQETQYF. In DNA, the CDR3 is TGCGCCAGCAGCCCCACCGGACAGGGACAAGAGACCCAGTACTTC.

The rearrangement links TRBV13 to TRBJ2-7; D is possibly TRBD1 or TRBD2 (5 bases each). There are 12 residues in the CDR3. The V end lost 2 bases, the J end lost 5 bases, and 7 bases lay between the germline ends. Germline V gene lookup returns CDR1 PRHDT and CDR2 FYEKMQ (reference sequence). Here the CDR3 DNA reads TGTGCCAGCAGCTTACGGGGCAACGAGCAGTACTTC. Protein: CASSLRGNEQYF.

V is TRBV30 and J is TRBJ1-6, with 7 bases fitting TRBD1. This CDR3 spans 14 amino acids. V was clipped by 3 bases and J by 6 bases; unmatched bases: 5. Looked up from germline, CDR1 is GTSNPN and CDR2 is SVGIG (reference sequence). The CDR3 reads CAWRRGQGNSPLHF. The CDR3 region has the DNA TGTGCCTGGAGAAGGGGGCAGGGTAATTCACCCCTCCACTTT.

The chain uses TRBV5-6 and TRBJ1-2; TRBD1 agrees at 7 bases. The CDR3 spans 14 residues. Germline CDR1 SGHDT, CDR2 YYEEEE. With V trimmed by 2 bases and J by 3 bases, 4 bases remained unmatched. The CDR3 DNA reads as TGTGCCAGCAGCTTTCCGGGACAGTACTATGGCTACACCTTC. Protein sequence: CASSFPGQYYGYTF. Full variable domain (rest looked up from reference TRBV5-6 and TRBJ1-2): DAGVTQSPTHLIKTRGQQVTLRCSPKSGHDTVSWYQQALGQGPQFIFQYYEEEERQRGNFPDRFSGHQFPNYSSELNVNALLLGDSALYLCASSFPGQYYGYTFGSGTRLTVV.

The DNA of the CDR3 is TGTGCCAGCAGCCGGCGGACTAGCGGGACTAGCACAGATACGCAGTATTTT. It specifies CASSRRTSGTSTDTQYF. The V gene is TRBV11-3, the J gene TRBJ2-3; 12 nucleotides line up with TRBD2. The CDR3 runs to 17 residues. J gave up 0 bases and V 5 bases, and 6 bases lay outside the gene matches. Germline CDR1 reads SGHNT; CDR2 reads YENEEA.

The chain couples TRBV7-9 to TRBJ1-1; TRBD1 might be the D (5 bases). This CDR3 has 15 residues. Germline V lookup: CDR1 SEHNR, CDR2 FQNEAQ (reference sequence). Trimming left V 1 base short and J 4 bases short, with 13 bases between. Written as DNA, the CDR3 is TGTGCCAGCAGCTTAGGCGGGGTTAGGGGCACTGAAGCTTTCTTT. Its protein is CASSLGGVRGTEAFF.

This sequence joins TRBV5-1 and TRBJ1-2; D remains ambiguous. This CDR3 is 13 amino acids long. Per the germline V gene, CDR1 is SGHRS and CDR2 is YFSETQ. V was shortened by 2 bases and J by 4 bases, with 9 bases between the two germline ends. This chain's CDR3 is CASSFDIVYGYTF. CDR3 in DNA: TGCGCCAGCAGCTTTGACATCGTCTATGGCTACACCTTC. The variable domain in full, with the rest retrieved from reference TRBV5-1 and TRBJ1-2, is KAGVTQTPRYLIKTRGQQVTLSCSPISGHRSVSWYQQTPGQGLQFLFEYFSETQRNKGNFPGRFSGRQFSNSRSEMNVSTLELGDSALYLCASSFDIVYGYTFGSGTRLTVV.

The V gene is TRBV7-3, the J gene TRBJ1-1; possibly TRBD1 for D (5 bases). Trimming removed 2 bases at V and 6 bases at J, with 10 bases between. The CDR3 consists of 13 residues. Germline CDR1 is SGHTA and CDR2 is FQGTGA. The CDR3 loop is CASSLEARAEAFF. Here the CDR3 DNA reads TGTGCCAGCAGCTTAGAGGCCAGGGCTGAAGCTTTCTTT.

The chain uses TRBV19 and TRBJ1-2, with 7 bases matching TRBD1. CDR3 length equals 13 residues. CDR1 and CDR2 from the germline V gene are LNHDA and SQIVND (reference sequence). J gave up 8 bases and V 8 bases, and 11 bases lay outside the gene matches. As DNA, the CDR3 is TGTGCCAGTTCTACCGAGGGGGCCGGGGGCTACACCTTC. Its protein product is CASSTEGAGGYTF.

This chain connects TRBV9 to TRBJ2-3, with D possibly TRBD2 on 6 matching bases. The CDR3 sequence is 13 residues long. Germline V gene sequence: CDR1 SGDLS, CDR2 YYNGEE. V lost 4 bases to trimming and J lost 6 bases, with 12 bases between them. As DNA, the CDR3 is TGTGCCAGCAGCATGGGGGGTCGGGATACGCAGTATTTT. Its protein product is CASSMGGRDTQYF.

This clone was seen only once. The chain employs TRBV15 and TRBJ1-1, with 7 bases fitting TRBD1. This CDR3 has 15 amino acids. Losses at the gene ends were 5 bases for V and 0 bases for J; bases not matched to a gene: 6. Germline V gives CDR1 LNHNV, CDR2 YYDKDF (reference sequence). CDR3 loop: CATSGRGPMNTEAFF. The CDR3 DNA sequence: TGTGCCACCAGCGGTAGGGGGCCCATGAACACTGAAGCTTTCTTT.

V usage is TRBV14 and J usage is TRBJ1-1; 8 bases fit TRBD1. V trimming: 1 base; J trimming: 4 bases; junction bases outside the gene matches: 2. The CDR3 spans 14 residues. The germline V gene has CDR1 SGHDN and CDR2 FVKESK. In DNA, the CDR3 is TGTGCCAGCAGCCAAGGACAGGGGATCACTGAAGCTTTCTTT. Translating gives CASSQGQGITEAFF.

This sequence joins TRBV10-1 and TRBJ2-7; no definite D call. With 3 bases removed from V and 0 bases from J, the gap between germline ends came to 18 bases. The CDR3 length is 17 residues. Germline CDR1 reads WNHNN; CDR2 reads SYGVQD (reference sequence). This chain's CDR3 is CASSECLCVAYSYEQYF. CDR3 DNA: TGCGCCAGCAGTGAATGTCTGTGTGTGGCGTACTCCTACGAGCAGTACTTC.

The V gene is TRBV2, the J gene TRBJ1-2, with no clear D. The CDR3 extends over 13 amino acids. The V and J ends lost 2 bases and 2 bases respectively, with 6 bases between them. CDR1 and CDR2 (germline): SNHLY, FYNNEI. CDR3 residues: CASSEFGNYGYTF. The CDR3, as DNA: TGTGCCAGCAGTGAATTCGGGAACTATGGCTACACCTTC.

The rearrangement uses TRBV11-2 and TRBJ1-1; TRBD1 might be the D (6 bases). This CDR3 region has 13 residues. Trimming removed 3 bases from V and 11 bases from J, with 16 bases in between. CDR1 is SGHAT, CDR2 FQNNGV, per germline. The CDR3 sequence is CASSLGPGQHAFF. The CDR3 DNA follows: TGTGCCAGCAGCTTGGGACCGGGACAACACGCTTTCTTT.

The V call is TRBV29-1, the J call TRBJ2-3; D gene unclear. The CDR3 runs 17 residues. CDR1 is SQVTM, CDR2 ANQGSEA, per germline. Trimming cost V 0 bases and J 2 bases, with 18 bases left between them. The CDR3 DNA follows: TGCAGCGTTGAAGATTCCCACCGTCCAGATTACACAGATACGCAGTATTTT. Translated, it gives CSVEDSHRPDYTDTQYF.

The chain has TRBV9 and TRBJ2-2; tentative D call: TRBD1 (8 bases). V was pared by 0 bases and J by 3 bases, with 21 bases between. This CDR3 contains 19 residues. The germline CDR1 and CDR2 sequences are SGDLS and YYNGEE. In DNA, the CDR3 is TGTGCCAGCAGCGTAGCCCCCAGGGGGCGAGGGAGGGACACCGGGGAGCTGTTTTTT. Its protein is CASSVAPRGRGRDTGELFF.

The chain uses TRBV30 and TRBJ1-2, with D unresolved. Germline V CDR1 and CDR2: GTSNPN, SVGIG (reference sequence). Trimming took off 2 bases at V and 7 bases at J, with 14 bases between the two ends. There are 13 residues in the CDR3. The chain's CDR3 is CAWSRYETSGYTF. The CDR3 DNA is TGTGCCTGGAGTAGGTACGAAACCTCTGGCTACACCTTC.